The 18 T cell receptor beta chains given below trace back to one sample, sequenced in a study of molecular identifiers for immune sequencing clone quantification. Using its own MiXCR run on the PCR reads, TCRdb lists one record per CDR3 protein. Here the sample spans over 600,000 distinct CDR3 sequences, just under 20% being singletons. Sequenced sample: naive CD8+ T cells from blood, with Jurkat cell RNA spiked in. Specified subset: FACS-sorted CD8+CD4-CCR7+CD45RA+ naive T cells. These receptors came from a human donor in good health. Some libraries in this study had Jurkat cell RNA spiked in.

In this sample, this clonotype turned up many times. The rearrangement joins TRBV11-1 to TRBJ1-1, with D unresolved. The CDR3 has 14 residues. The V end lost 1 base, the J end lost 1 base, and 7 bases lay between the germline ends. Germline V lookup: CDR1 SGHAT, CDR2 FQDESV (reference sequence). CDR3 nucleotide sequence: TGTGCCAGCAGCTTAGGTTTTCAGAACACTGAAGCTTTCTTT. It is translated as CASSLGFQNTEAFF.

The rearrangement links TRBV28 to TRBJ2-4; maybe TRBD1 (6 bases). This CDR3 comprises 15 residues. The V end lost 6 bases, the J end lost 0 bases, and 12 bases lay between the germline ends. The V gene's germline CDR1 is MDHEN and CDR2 SYDVKM. CDR3: CASRGSQGAKNIQYF. The CDR3 DNA is TGTGCCAGCAGGGGTTCACAGGGAGCCAAAAACATTCAGTACTTC.

The sample holds a few counts of this clonotype. This chain links TRBV27 with TRBJ1-6; a possible D gene is TRBD1 (5 bases). The germline V and J ends were trimmed by 5 bases and 4 bases, with 21 bases remaining between them. Germline lookup yields CDR1 MNHEY and CDR2 SMNVEV (reference sequence). CDR3 length: 18 residues. For the CDR3, the DNA is TGTGCCAGCAGTCCCCAGGGAGTGTCTTTTTCGTATAATTCACCCCTCCACTTT. Translating gives CASSPQGVSFSYNSPLHF.

This clonotype occurred many times. The chain uses TRBV9 and TRBJ1-1; D is undetermined. The germline V gene encodes CDR1 SGDLS and CDR2 YYNGEE. Between the trimmed V and J ends, which lost 0 bases and 5 bases, there was a span of 11 bases. The CDR3 covers 14 residues. The CDR3 protein is CASSVAGKGTEAFF. CDR3 nucleotide sequence: TGTGCCAGCAGCGTAGCTGGAAAAGGGACTGAAGCTTTCTTT.

Ten or more counts support this clonotype. V usage is TRBV6-2 or TRBV6-3 and J usage is TRBJ1-1, with a possible D match to TRBD1 (6 bases). The CDR3 has 14 amino acids. The germline V gene has CDR1 MNHEY and CDR2 SVGEGT. V was cut by 2 bases and J by 5 bases, with 12 bases left in between. The CDR3 loop is CASSYIRGSTEAFF. The CDR3 DNA sequence: TGTGCCAGCAGTTACATAAGGGGGTCGACTGAAGCTTTCTTT.

Concerning this clonotype itself: A read error may be the cause here, since a much bigger clone is one base away. The CDR3 loop is CASSLTISGIADTQYF. The CDR3 region has the DNA TGTGCCAGCAGCTTAACGATTAGCGGGATCGCAGATACGCAGTATTTT. The genes are TRBV7-9 and TRBJ2-3; 8 bases line up with TRBD2. With 2 bases clipped from V and 4 bases from J, the junction kept 8 bases outside the gene matches. Germline CDR1 is SEHNR and CDR2 is FQNEAQ (reference sequence). The CDR3 spans 16 residues.

This clonotype was observed many times. The V gene is TRBV19, the J gene TRBJ2-5; D remains ambiguous. The ends were cut back, 5 bases at V and 9 bases at J, with 22 bases in the middle. CDR1 and CDR2 (germline): LNHDA, SQIVND (reference sequence). The CDR3 totals 15 residues. CDR3: CASSSNSGTTGSQYF. For the CDR3, the DNA is TGTGCCAGTAGTTCAAATAGTGGTACGACCGGGTCCCAGTACTTC.

This clonotype was counted a single time. This likely comes from a read error, as the CDR3 has no conserved phenylalanine or tryptophan at its end. The chain has TRBV24-1 and TRBJ2-3, with TRBD2 matching over 10 bases. Looked up from germline, CDR1 is KGHDR and CDR2 is SFDVKD. The CDR3 contains 15 residues. J lost 6 bases, V lost 3 bases, and 5 bases had no gene match. CDR3 sequence reads: CATSDLTSGVDTQYL. CDR3 DNA sequence: TGTGCCACCAGTGATCTCACTAGCGGGGTGGATACGCAGTATCTT.

Comments on this clonotype: A much larger clonotype is one base distant, so this may be a read error. The chain uses TRBV4-3 and TRBJ2-4, with D possibly called TRBD1 or TRBD2 (5 bases each). The CDR3 runs to 16 residues. The germline V gene has CDR1 LGHNA and CDR2 YSLEER. As DNA, the CDR3 is TGCGCCAGCAGCCAAGATCTGCGAGGGACCAAAGACATTCAGTACTTC. Residues: CASSQDLRGTKDIQYF.

The chain uses TRBV19 and TRBJ2-3, with a tentative D call TRBD2 (6 bases). CDR3 length: 16 residues. CDR1 is LNHDA, CDR2 SQIVND, per germline (reference sequence). V lost 5 bases and J lost 1, with 16 bases in between. Written as DNA, the CDR3 is TGTGCCAGTAGTGGCACACCGGAGGGCCGCACAGATACGCAGTATTTT. Translation gives CASSGTPEGRTDTQYF.

The chain uses TRBV15 and TRBJ1-3, with a possible D match to TRBD1 (5 bases). CDR1 LNHNV and CDR2 YYDKDF come from the germline V gene (reference sequence). Trimming took off 5 bases at V and 0 bases at J, with 11 bases between the two ends. The CDR3 totals 15 residues. The CDR3 DNA reads TGTGCCACCAGCCGGGGACGGAACTCTGGAAACACCATATATTTT. As protein: CATSRGRNSGNTIYF.

This clonotype was seen many times. The chain joins TRBV20-1 to TRBJ2-3; D possibly corresponds to TRBD2 (6 bases). From germline, CDR1 is DFQATT and CDR2 SNEGSKA (reference sequence). CDR3 size: 15 residues. V lost 3 bases, J lost 2 bases, and 15 bases lay in between. CDR3: CSARERASYTDTQYF. The CDR3 DNA reads TGCAGTGCTAGGGAGCGGGCCTCTTACACAGATACGCAGTATTTT.

Note on this clonotype: The junction departs from germline at one end; a sequencing error may be responsible. This rearrangement joins TRBV2 to TRBJ1-4, with unresolved D. This CDR3 contains 13 residues. Per germline, CDR1 SNHLY and CDR2 FYNNEI. In DNA, the CDR3 is TGTGCCAGCAGAGGCATAGACGGTGAAAAACTGGTTTTT. Residues: CASRGIDGEKLVF.

V usage is TRBV5-8 and J usage is TRBJ2-5, with D possibly matching TRBD1 (10 bases). This CDR3 contains 14 residues. Germline CDR1 SGHTS, CDR2 YDEGEE. The CDR3, as DNA: TGTGCAATCAGCGGGGGGACAGGGGTAGAGACCCAGTACTTC. Protein product: CAISGGTGVETQYF.

The chain employs TRBV6-1 and TRBJ2-7; possible D gene TRBD1, 6 bases. V lost 6 bases, J lost 4 bases, and 16 bases lay in between. The germline gives CDR1 MNHNS, CDR2 SASEGT. The CDR3 has 14 residues. CDR3 DNA: TGTGCCAGCAGACAAAGGGGGTCGGGTTACGAGCAGTACTTC. Its protein product is CASRQRGSGYEQYF.

The CDR3 DNA follows: TGCGCCAGCAGCCAAGACAGGGGATTCGGGCGAGAGACCCAGTACTTC. Translated, it gives CASSQDRGFGRETQYF. V gene TRBV4-3 combines with J gene TRBJ2-5; the D gene is possibly TRBD1 (6 bases). From germline, CDR1 is LGHNA and CDR2 YSLEER. The CDR3 covers 16 residues. V was pared by 0 bases and J by 4 bases, with 15 bases between.

This clonotype was found a few times. The chain joins TRBV14 to TRBJ2-3; 7 bases are a match to TRBD2. Germline CDR1 and CDR2: SGHDN and FVKESK. Losses at the gene ends were 2 bases for V and 0 bases for J; bases not matched to a gene: 11. The CDR3 length is 18 residues. The chain's CDR3 is CASSQSVGGHTSTDTQYF. DNA for the CDR3: TGTGCCAGCAGCCAATCCGTGGGAGGGCATACTAGCACAGATACGCAGTATTTT.

This clonotype was counted only a few times. This CDR3 reads CASSLIGVGGPSSYEQYF. The CDR3 nucleotides are TGTGCCAGCAGTTTGATAGGAGTGGGGGGACCGAGCTCCTACGAGCAGTACTTC. This chain connects TRBV27 to TRBJ2-7, with TRBD2 as a possible D gene (6 bases). Germline V gives CDR1 MNHEY, CDR2 SMNVEV (reference sequence). This CDR3 is built from 18 residues. V was cut by 3 bases and J by 0 bases, with 21 bases left in between.